The TCR beta chain described here comes from a study of T cell responses to AZD1222 COVID-19 vaccine. Whole-study results and caveats: Among the donors, most were white British and more were female, and clonal diversity was possibly underestimated.

Method: immunoSEQ multiplex PCR; TCRdb's copy keeps in-frame clones and lacks some. The sample includes about 150,000 clones, roughly nine tenths of them seen just once. The V end was cut by 5 bases, the J end by 2 bases, with 18 bases between. CDR3 length: 16 residues. CDR1 and CDR2 from the germline V gene are MNHEY and SMNVEV (reference sequence). About this clone: The antigen remains unidentified.

This chain joins TRBV27 and TRBJ2-5; D perhaps matches TRBD2 (6 bases). The sequencing used peripheral blood, collected 28 days after the second AZD1222 dose. The sequence was collected from an adult who received the AZD1222 COVID-19 vaccine. The chain's CDR3 is CASSPHAGLPQETQYF. Written as DNA, the CDR3 is TGTGCCAGCAGTCCCCATGCGGGGCTCCCACAAGAGACCCAGTACTTC.